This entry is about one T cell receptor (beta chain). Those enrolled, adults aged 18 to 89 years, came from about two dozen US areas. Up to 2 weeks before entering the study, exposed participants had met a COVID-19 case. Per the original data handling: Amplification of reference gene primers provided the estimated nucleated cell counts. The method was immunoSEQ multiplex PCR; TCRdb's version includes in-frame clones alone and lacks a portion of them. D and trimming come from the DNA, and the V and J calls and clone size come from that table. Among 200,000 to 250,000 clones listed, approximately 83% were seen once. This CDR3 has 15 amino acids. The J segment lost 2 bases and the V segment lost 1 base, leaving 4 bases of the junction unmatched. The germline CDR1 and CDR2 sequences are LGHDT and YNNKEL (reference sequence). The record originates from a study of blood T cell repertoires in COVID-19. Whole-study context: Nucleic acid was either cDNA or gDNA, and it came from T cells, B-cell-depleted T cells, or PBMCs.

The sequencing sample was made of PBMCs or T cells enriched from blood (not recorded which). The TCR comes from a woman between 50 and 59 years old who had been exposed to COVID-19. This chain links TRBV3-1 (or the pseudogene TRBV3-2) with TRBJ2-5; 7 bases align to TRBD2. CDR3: CASSQAGGIQETQYF. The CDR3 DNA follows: TGTGCCAGCAGCCAAGCGGGGGGAATTCAAGAGACCCAGTACTTC.